Listed below are T cell receptor beta chains from one sample, sequenced in a study of long-term antiretroviral therapy in people with HIV. Clones were sequenced by immunoSEQ multiplex PCR, and TCRdb holds only the in-frame ones, with some missing. This table has approximately 35,000 clones, around 79% appearing once. The material sequenced was unsorted PBMCs, taken 1.9 years after starting antiretroviral therapy. All receptors derive from a man aged 18 to 30 with HIV. The CDR3 runs from the conserved cysteine through the conserved F or W. The D gene is left open where the match is weak. Clone sizes are given selectively: once, few, many, or a class where the clone is expanded.

V gene,D gene,J gene,clone size,CDR3 protein,CDR3 DNA
TRBV6-6,-,TRBJ1-2,-,CASSPQGNYGYTF,TGTGCCAGCAGCCCACAGGGTAACTATGGCTACACCTTC
TRBV28,-,TRBJ1-1,-,CASGASPGTEAFF,TGTGCCAGCGGGGCATCTCCGGGAACTGAAGCTTTCTTT
TRBV11-2,-,TRBJ1-1,-,CASSLATGLPEAFF,TGTGCCAGCAGCTTGGCGACGGGTTTACCTGAAGCTTTCTTT
TRBV7-2,-,TRBJ2-1,-,CAYSGSSYNEQFF,TGTGCCTACAGCGGTAGCTCCTACAATGAGCAGTTCTTC
TRBV5-3,-,TRBJ1-5,-,CARSRKRGLQPQHF,TGTGCCAGAAGCCGTAAGCGGGGACTCCAGCCCCAGCATTTT
TRBV6-1,TRBD1,TRBJ1-2,-,CASSEMGTGFYGYTF,TGTGCCAGCAGTGAAATGGGGACAGGATTTTATGGCTACACCTTC
TRBV30,TRBD1,TRBJ1-3,-,CAWTGGFGNTIYF,TGTGCCTGGACAGGGGGTTTTGGAAACACCATATATTTT
TRBV29-1,-,TRBJ1-3,-,CSVGLNAGNTIYF,TGCAGCGTTGGCCTCAACGCTGGAAACACCATATATTTT
TRBV13,-,TRBJ1-1,-,CASSIRQRRYDDTEAFF,TGTGCCAGCAGCATAAGACAGAGACGGTACGACGACACTGAAGCTTTCTTT
TRBV19,TRBD1,TRBJ2-5,-,CASSRGQGPETQYF,TGTGCCAGTAGTAGGGGACAGGGGCCAGAGACCCAGTACTTC
TRBV5-1,-,TRBJ1-3,-,CASSPSNSGNTIYF,TGCGCCAGCAGCCCCTCGAACTCTGGAAACACCATATATTTT
TRBV5-8,TRBD1,TRBJ1-4,-,CASKLDRASEKLFF,TGTGCCAGCAAACTGGACAGGGCGAGCGAAAAACTGTTTTTT
TRBV14,TRBD2,TRBJ2-2,-,CASSPLVAGAGELFF,TGTGCCAGCAGCCCCCTAGTAGCGGGGGCCGGGGAGCTGTTTTTT
TRBV28,TRBD2,TRBJ2-1,-,CASRSGESSYNEQFF,TGTGCCAGCAGGAGCGGGGAGAGCTCCTACAATGAGCAGTTCTTC
TRBV5-4,-,TRBJ2-2,-,CASSSSGEIGELFF,TGTGCCAGCAGCTCCTCAGGGGAGATCGGGGAGCTGTTTTTT
TRBV6-1,TRBD1,TRBJ1-6,-,CASSEATGTGNSPLHF,TGTGCCAGCAGTGAAGCCACCGGGACAGGGAATTCACCCCTCCACTTT
TRBV5-4,-,TRBJ2-1,once,CASSFGGSYNEQFF,TGTGCCAGCAGCTTTGGGGGCTCCTACAATGAGCAGTTCTTC
TRBV4-2,-,TRBJ1-6,-,CASSPISGSPLHF,TGTGCCAGCAGCCCCATTTCAGGTTCACCCCTCCACTTT
TRBV7-9,TRBD2,TRBJ2-1,-,CASSLGSRGVDEQFF,TGTGCCAGCAGCTTAGGGTCGCGGGGGGTGGATGAGCAGTTCTTC
TRBV6-6,-,TRBJ2-1,-,CASSYSVGGAYNEQFF,TGTGCCAGCAGTTACTCCGTGGGGGGCGCCTACAATGAGCAGTTCTTC
TRBV2,-,TRBJ1-1,few,CASREGTRRAFF,TGTGCCAGCAGGGAGGGAACGAGGAGAGCTTTCTTT
TRBV28,-,TRBJ2-3,-,CASKGGSDTQYF,TGTGCCAGCAAGGGGGGGTCAGATACGCAGTATTTT